This T cell receptor beta chain was sequenced in a study of tumor and adjacent non-tumor tissue in lung cancer. The library came from three nested PCR rounds adapted from ARM-PCR protocols. TCRdb passed the multiplex PCR reads through MiXCR, listing each CDR3 protein once. This table has 40,000 to 55,000 distinct CDR3 sequences, roughly 69% appearing once. The CDR3 sequence runs 15 residues, both termini included. Germline assignment: CDR1 MNHEY and CDR2 SVGEGT. The template was RNA from unsorted bulk tissue. The normal lung tissue was taken more than 3 cm from the tumor edge. Turning to this clonotype: The antigen remains unidentified. In this CDR3 the conserved last residue, phenylalanine or tryptophan, is missing, so a read error is likely. The DNA is omitted, as the CDR3 cannot be located on it reliably, and the CDR3 follows TCRdb's listing.

Study-wide findings and caveats: Top 100 clones took a larger repertoire share in normal lung.

The specimen sequenced was distant non-tumor lung tissue. This TCR derives from a woman aged 60-75 years with non-small cell lung cancer. This chain joins TRBV6-2 or TRBV6-3 and TRBJ2-1; the table's D gene call, TRBD1, was not cross checked with the DNA. The chain's CDR3 is CASSYGGTSINERFS.